A selection of T cell receptor beta chains follows, all from one sample in a study of T cells expressing NK-cell markers. TCRdb reanalyzed the 5' RACE reads, giving one entry per CDR3 protein sequence and no DNA. Its table records some 110,000 distinct CDR3 sequences. Sample: blood T cells: a sorted CD56 or NKG2C T cell subset, CD4+ or CD8+ T cells, or bulk PBMC T cells (not recorded which). The receptors were sampled from a woman aged 18 to 75 in good health. CDR3s include the opening cysteine and the closing phenylalanine or tryptophan. The order of the fields is J gene, V gene, CDR3 protein.

j_gene: TRBJ2-7
v_gene: TRBV4-2
CDR3aa: CASSQELVRREQYF

j_gene: TRBJ1-1
v_gene: TRBV6-1
CDR3aa: CASTGGDRGLNTEAFF

j_gene: TRBJ1-2
v_gene: TRBV27
CDR3aa: CASRTGTGGGYTF

j_gene: TRBJ1-1
v_gene: TRBV27
CDR3aa: CASSPLGLVTEAFF

j_gene: TRBJ1-1
v_gene: TRBV12-3/TRBV12-4
CDR3aa: CASSLASLAAEAFF

j_gene: TRBJ1-1
v_gene: TRBV6-5
CDR3aa: CASSYGVFGALAEAFF

j_gene: TRBJ2-1
v_gene: TRBV6-2/TRBV6-3
CDR3aa: CASSYYGVGEQFF

j_gene: TRBJ2-5
v_gene: TRBV5-8
CDR3aa: CASSPGPGETQYF

j_gene: TRBJ2-3
v_gene: TRBV6-1
CDR3aa: CASTWTSGTDTQYF

j_gene: TRBJ1-1
v_gene: TRBV6-5
CDR3aa: CASITARGSTEAFF

j_gene: TRBJ2-2
v_gene: TRBV13
CDR3aa: CASSGGGESGELFF

j_gene: TRBJ2-1
v_gene: TRBV25-1
CDR3aa: CASSERLADYNEQFF

j_gene: TRBJ2-1
v_gene: TRBV20-1
CDR3aa: CSARPWSGEQFF

j_gene: TRBJ2-2
v_gene: TRBV6-4
CDR3aa: CASSDSERNTGELFF

j_gene: TRBJ2-4
v_gene: TRBV12-3/TRBV12-4
CDR3aa: CATSGGGAKNIQYF

j_gene: TRBJ2-6
v_gene: TRBV7-8
CDR3aa: CASSLQGANVLTF

j_gene: TRBJ2-5
v_gene: TRBV11-1
CDR3aa: CASSPYGETQYF

j_gene: TRBJ1-5
v_gene: TRBV20-1
CDR3aa: CSALSGGNQPQHF

j_gene: TRBJ2-1
v_gene: TRBV5-6
CDR3aa: CASSLFASLNEQFF

j_gene: TRBJ2-1
v_gene: TRBV5-1
CDR3aa: CASSLVAGSPSNEQFF

j_gene: TRBJ2-3
v_gene: TRBV5-1
CDR3aa: CASNPGYGDYLTDTQYF

j_gene: TRBJ2-3
v_gene: TRBV2
CDR3aa: CASADRVSTDTQYF

j_gene: TRBJ2-7
v_gene: TRBV7-8
CDR3aa: CASTPPGDYEQYF

j_gene: TRBJ1-2
v_gene: TRBV27
CDR3aa: CASRIPLGSGYTF

j_gene: TRBJ2-1
v_gene: TRBV13
CDR3aa: CASSLGLESYNEQFF

j_gene: TRBJ2-1
v_gene: TRBV29-1
CDR3aa: CSVEGPLPGLADDSSYNEQFF

j_gene: TRBJ2-5
v_gene: TRBV12-3/TRBV12-4
CDR3aa: CASSLLAGAPQVSSQYF

j_gene: TRBJ2-3
v_gene: TRBV10-3
CDR3aa: CAISDQDRALDTQYF

j_gene: TRBJ1-2
v_gene: TRBV11-2
CDR3aa: CASSQAGNIYGYTF

j_gene: TRBJ2-5
v_gene: TRBV9
CDR3aa: CASSVVPEETQYF

j_gene: TRBJ1-5
v_gene: TRBV12-3/TRBV12-4
CDR3aa: CASSYGPPVGNQPQHF

j_gene: TRBJ2-2
v_gene: TRBV6-1
CDR3aa: CASSELGVNTGELFF

j_gene: TRBJ1-1
v_gene: TRBV4-3
CDR3aa: CASSQVEVSEAFF

j_gene: TRBJ1-6
v_gene: TRBV4-1
CDR3aa: CASSHPQGNNSPLHF

j_gene: TRBJ2-3
v_gene: TRBV20-1
CDR3aa: CSAQGPDTQYF

j_gene: TRBJ2-2
v_gene: TRBV7-9
CDR3aa: CASSSDSRGHSPGELFF

j_gene: TRBJ2-7
v_gene: TRBV20-1
CDR3aa: CSARGQALYEQYF

j_gene: TRBJ2-1
v_gene: TRBV28
CDR3aa: CASDRGIYNEQFF

j_gene: TRBJ2-1
v_gene: TRBV7-3
CDR3aa: CASSFTEDRANEQFF

j_gene: TRBJ1-5
v_gene: TRBV27
CDR3aa: CASSFGETEPQHF

j_gene: TRBJ2-1
v_gene: TRBV29-1
CDR3aa: CSVEGHRPYNEQFF

j_gene: TRBJ2-5
v_gene: TRBV12-3/TRBV12-4
CDR3aa: CASSPGLAGGTQYF

j_gene: TRBJ1-1
v_gene: TRBV18
CDR3aa: CASSPIGQGYTEAFF

j_gene: TRBJ2-3
v_gene: TRBV15
CDR3aa: CATSRGFRNTDTQYF

j_gene: TRBJ2-2
v_gene: TRBV20-1
CDR3aa: CSARDWTGTSGGPNTGELFF

j_gene: TRBJ2-7
v_gene: TRBV12-3/TRBV12-4
CDR3aa: CASSFPPGAHSYEQYF